One sample yielded the 12 T cell receptor beta chains listed below, sequenced in a study of human T cells and chemical hapten exposure. Each CDR3 protein gets one entry after TCRdb re-called the 5' RACE reads with MiXCR. Here the sample spans approximately 110,000 distinct CDR3 sequences, around a fifth being singletons. Sequencing started from total RNA isolated from unfractionated whole blood. The source is a human donor in good health.

The chain is built from TRBV7-8 and TRBJ2-7, with 10 nucleotides matching TRBD2. Trimming removed 1 base from V and 4 bases from J; junction bases left unmatched: 22. The CDR3 has 21 residues. The germline gives CDR1 SGHVS, CDR2 FQNEAQ. The CDR3 DNA is TGTGCCAGCAGCTTAGAGGTATTGGGGGATTCCGGGACTAGCGCACTATACGAGCAGTACTTC. This gives the protein CASSLEVLGDSGTSALYEQYF.

This clonotype was counted between two and nine times. The chain recombines TRBV18 with TRBJ2-7; 11 positions match TRBD2. CDR3 length equals 15 residues. V was clipped by 4 bases and J by 5 bases; unmatched bases: 7. Germline CDR1 is KGHSH and CDR2 is LQKENI. This CDR3 is CASSLELAGVNEQYF. CDR3 nucleotides: TGTGCCAGCTCACTAGAACTAGCGGGAGTTAACGAGCAGTACTTC.

The genes are TRBV28 and TRBJ1-6; TRBD1 is a possible D gene (5 bases). This CDR3 spans 14 amino acids. Trimming cost V 6 bases and J 9 bases, with 15 bases left between them. Germline V gene lookup returns CDR1 MDHEN and CDR2 SYDVKM. The CDR3 region has the DNA TGTGCCAGCAGATACCAGGGCGGTAGTTCACCCCTCCACTTT. Translated: CASRYQGGSSPLHF.

V and J are TRBV28 and TRBJ1-3, with 10 bases matching TRBD1. The CDR3 sequence is 16 residues long. V trimming: 5 bases; J trimming: 0 bases; junction bases outside the gene matches: 4. Germline CDR1 and CDR2: MDHEN and SYDVKM. The CDR3 DNA sequence: TGTGCCAGCAGTCCTGGACAGGGGGACTCTGGAAACACCATATATTTT. It codes for CASSPGQGDSGNTIYF.

J is TRBJ2-1 and V is TRBV27; D not resolved. The V end lost 0 bases, the J end lost 0 bases, and 9 bases lay between the germline ends. Germline CDR1 reads MNHEY; CDR2 reads SMNVEV (reference sequence). The CDR3 is 16 residues long. Here the CDR3 reads CASSLSSSSSYNEQFF. Here the CDR3 DNA reads TGTGCCAGCAGTTTATCGTCGTCCAGCTCCTACAATGAGCAGTTCTTC.

V usage is TRBV6-1 and J usage is TRBJ2-7; D is unresolved. The germline CDR1 and CDR2 sequences are MNHNS and SASEGT. V was cut by 3 bases and J by 4 bases, with 16 bases left in between. The CDR3 extends over 15 amino acids. CDR3 residues: CASSDHLGSAYEQYF. For the CDR3, the DNA is TGTGCCAGCAGTGACCACTTGGGCAGTGCTTACGAGCAGTACTTC.

This clonotype was observed a handful of times. V usage is TRBV14 and J usage is TRBJ1-4, with D perhaps TRBD1 (5 bases). Germline-derived CDR1 and CDR2 are SGHDN and FVKESK. V gave up 3 bases and J gave up 4 bases, with 15 bases separating them. The CDR3 is made up of 16 amino acids. CDR3: CASSHRHGTDNEKLFF. Here the CDR3 DNA reads TGTGCCAGCAGCCACCGCCATGGGACGGATAATGAAAAACTGTTTTTT.

The chain has TRBV4-1 and TRBJ2-2; the D gene is possibly TRBD2 (5 bases). Germline CDR1 is MGHRA and CDR2 is YSYEKL. Trimming took off 2 bases at V and 0 bases at J, with 19 bases between the two ends. The CDR3 extends over 19 amino acids. The DNA for the CDR3 is TGCGCCAGCAGCCAACAAAGCGGCCGGATTACCGCGAACACCGGGGAGCTGTTTTTT. Residues: CASSQQSGRITANTGELFF.

The chain couples TRBV20-1 to TRBJ1-1, with D perhaps TRBD1 (5 bases). V was pared by 1 base and J by 0 bases, with 9 bases between. Looked up from germline, CDR1 is DFQATT and CDR2 is SNEGSKA (reference sequence). The length of the CDR3 is 14 residues. CDR3 DNA sequence: TGCAGTGCTAGAGTGGGGCAGGTGAACACTGAAGCTTTCTTT. Its protein product is CSARVGQVNTEAFF.

This clonotype was seen only a few times. The V and J genes are TRBV12-3 or TRBV12-4 and TRBJ2-6; D might be TRBD1 or TRBD2, each matching 5 bases. V lost 10 bases, J lost 1 base, and 17 bases lay in between. The CDR3 totals 16 residues. CDR3 region: CATQVGTPSGANVLTF. DNA of the CDR3: TGTGCCACCCAGGTGGGGACCCCATCTGGGGCCAACGTCCTGACTTTC.

The CDR3 loop is CSARGGTIVDTQYF. CDR3 DNA sequence: TGCAGTGCTAGAGGAGGGACTATAGTAGATACGCAGTATTTT. The rearrangement links TRBV20-1 to TRBJ2-3; 7 bases match TRBD2. CDR1 DFQATT and CDR2 SNEGSKA come from the germline V gene (reference sequence). Unmatched junction bases numbered 6, after V lost 1 base and J lost 5 bases. The CDR3 extends over 14 amino acids.

This clonotype has just a few counts. The rearrangement uses TRBV20-1 and TRBJ2-7, with D perhaps given as TRBD1 or TRBD2 (7 bases each). Germline-derived CDR1 and CDR2 are DFQATT and SNEGSKA (reference sequence). The germline V and J ends were trimmed by 4 bases and 2 bases, with 24 bases remaining between them. This CDR3 spans 17 amino acids. The chain's CDR3 is CSAKVWGGRGSTYEQYF. In nucleotides, the CDR3 is TGCAGTGCTAAAGTGTGGGGGGGCAGGGGGTCTACCTACGAGCAGTACTTC.